Listed here are 20 T cell receptor beta chains from one sample, sequenced in a study of blood T cell repertoires in COVID-19. Clones were read by immunoSEQ multiplex PCR, and TCRdb kept only the in-frame ones, dropping some. The top ten clones hold roughly 4.9% of a sample with some 250,000 clones, more than 85% of them seen once. Input material: peripheral blood. The receptors were sampled from an older woman with COVID-19, enrolled during active disease.

The genes are TRBV25-1 and TRBJ1-2; TRBD1 is a possible D gene (5 bases). V lost 11 bases to trimming and J lost 2 bases, with 15 bases between them. Looked up from germline, CDR1 is MGHDK and CDR2 is SYGVNS. The CDR3 spans 13 residues. CDR3 sequence: CAASDRSNYGYTF. The CDR3 DNA reads TGTGCCGCAAGTGACAGATCAAACTATGGCTACACCTTC.

This chain links TRBV15 with TRBJ1-5; the match to TRBD1 covers 7 bases. The CDR3 extends over 15 amino acids. CDR1 and CDR2 from the germline V gene are LNHNV and YYDKDF (reference sequence). Trimming at V came to 0 bases and at J to 7 bases, leaving 6 bases not matched to a gene. The CDR3 loop is CATSRDQGVGQPQHF. The DNA of the CDR3 is TGTGCCACCAGCAGAGATCAGGGGGTCGGGCAGCCCCAGCATTTT.

The V gene is TRBV5-4, the J gene TRBJ1-2; TRBD1 aligns across 9 bases. The CDR3 loop spans 12 amino acids. CDR1 SGHNT and CDR2 YYREEE come from the germline V gene (reference sequence). J gave up 6 bases and V 4 bases, and 1 base lay outside the gene matches. The CDR3, as DNA: TGTGCCAGCAGCCGGACAGGGGATGGCTACACCTTC. Translating it yields CASSRTGDGYTF.

The chain uses TRBV5-5 and TRBJ1-3, with TRBD1 matching over 9 bases. Germline V gene sequence: CDR1 SGHKS, CDR2 YYEKEE (reference sequence). Unmatched junction bases numbered 12, after V lost 0 bases and J lost 2 bases. The CDR3 runs 19 residues. The CDR3 here is CASSLAHTRDRVPGNTIYF. In nucleotides, the CDR3 is TGTGCCAGCAGCTTGGCCCATACGCGGGACAGGGTCCCTGGAAACACCATATATTTT.

The rearrangement links TRBV5-8 to TRBJ2-1; TRBD1 is a possible D gene (5 bases). Germline CDR1 is SGHTS and CDR2 is YDEGEE. This CDR3 region has 14 residues. V was trimmed by 6 bases and J by 5 bases, leaving 15 bases between them. The CDR3 is CASNNRKVNNEQFF. In DNA, the CDR3 is TGTGCCAGCAACAACAGGAAGGTCAACAATGAGCAGTTCTTC.

The chain combines TRBV19 with TRBJ2-3; TRBD2 aligns across 10 bases. Trimming removed 3 bases from V and 4 bases from J; junction bases left unmatched: 7. Germline values: CDR1 LNHDA, CDR2 SQIVND (reference sequence). This CDR3 has 16 residues. The CDR3 DNA sequence: TGTGCCAGTAGTATGGCGGCTAGCGGGAGTGCAGATACGCAGTATTTT. Protein: CASSMAASGSADTQYF.

The chain is built from TRBV28 and TRBJ2-1, with TRBD2 matching over 7 bases. Germline V lookup: CDR1 MDHEN, CDR2 SYDVKM. CDR3 length: 15 amino acids. The V and J ends lost 4 bases and 4 bases, in that order; junction bases with no gene match: 7. CDR3 protein: CASSSPSGLYNEQFF. The CDR3 bases are TGTGCCAGCAGTTCACCTAGCGGACTTTACAATGAGCAGTTCTTC.

The J gene is TRBJ2-7, the V gene TRBV5-6; 7 bases align to TRBD1. The J segment lost 0 bases and the V segment lost 4 bases, leaving 13 bases of the junction unmatched. Per the germline V gene, CDR1 is SGHDT and CDR2 is YYEEEE. The CDR3 is made up of 17 amino acids. CDR3 loop: CASSGITRDSFSYEQYF. The CDR3 bases are TGTGCCAGCAGCGGAATAACCCGGGACAGCTTCTCCTACGAGCAGTACTTC.

J is TRBJ2-7 and V is TRBV19, with 13 bases lining up with TRBD2. V trimming: 3 bases; J trimming: 6 bases; junction bases outside the gene matches: 14. Germline loops: CDR1 LNHDA, CDR2 SQIVND (reference sequence). The CDR3 extends over 18 amino acids. This chain's CDR3 is CASSIRLAGGGGSGEQYF. The CDR3 DNA reads as TGTGCCAGTAGTATTCGACTAGCGGGAGGAGGGGGTTCGGGCGAGCAGTACTTC.

The rearrangement joins TRBV6-5 to TRBJ1-1; the match to TRBD1 covers 9 bases. The CDR3 is 13 amino acids. J gave up 4 bases and V 6 bases, and 3 bases lay outside the gene matches. Germline V lookup: CDR1 MNHEY, CDR2 SVGAGI. This CDR3 reads CASSEDRGTEAFF. In nucleotides, the CDR3 is TGTGCCAGCAGCGAGGACAGGGGCACTGAAGCTTTCTTT.

V usage is TRBV7-3 and J usage is TRBJ2-1; D might be TRBD2 (6 bases). Looked up from germline, CDR1 is SGHTA and CDR2 is FQGTGA. V shed 2 bases and J shed 13 bases, with 15 bases lying between them. This CDR3 is 13 amino acids long. Here the CDR3 reads CASSLGGGGSQFF. The CDR3 nucleotides read TGTGCCAGCAGCTTAGGTGGGGGAGGTAGCCAGTTCTTC.

V usage is TRBV9 and J usage is TRBJ2-7, with TRBD2 identical over 8 bases. The CDR3 has 16 amino acids. Germline assignment: CDR1 SGDLS and CDR2 YYNGEE. Trimming at V came to 4 bases and at J to 1 base, leaving 10 bases not matched to a gene. CDR3 protein: CASSPRTSQFSYEQYF. For the CDR3, the DNA is TGTGCCAGCAGCCCCCGGACTAGCCAATTTTCCTACGAGCAGTACTTC.

The chain recombines TRBV30 with TRBJ2-5; TRBD2 matches at 14 bases. V was pared by 4 bases and J by 5 bases, with 12 bases of the junction left unmatched. Looked up from germline, CDR1 is GTSNPN and CDR2 is SVGIG (reference sequence). CDR3 length: 17 residues. Written as DNA, the CDR3 is TGTGCCTGGAATCGGGGGACTAGCGGGAGTCGTGGGGAGACCCAGTACTTC. Its translation is CAWNRGTSGSRGETQYF.

This chain uses TRBV2 with TRBJ1-4; 8 nucleotides match TRBD1. The ends lost 2 bases at V and 3 bases at J; junction bases unmatched: 2. This CDR3 has 15 amino acids. The germline V gene has CDR1 SNHLY and CDR2 FYNNEI. CDR3 in DNA: TGTGCCAGCAGTGAACAGGGGGCCCCTAATGAAAAACTGTTTTTT. Translating it yields CASSEQGAPNEKLFF.

This chain links TRBV5-1 with TRBJ1-2, with 9 bases aligning to TRBD1. J lost 8 bases, V lost 0 bases, and 11 bases had no gene match. CDR1 is SGHRS, CDR2 YFSETQ, per germline. The CDR3 extends over 16 amino acids. The CDR3 DNA reads as TGCGCCAGCAGCTTGGGGCGATTCCAGGGACAGGGCGGCTACACCTTC. Translation: CASSLGRFQGQGGYTF. The whole variable domain, filled in from reference TRBV5-1 and TRBJ1-2, reads KAGVTQTPRYLIKTRGQQVTLSCSPISGHRSVSWYQQTPGQGLQFLFEYFSETQRNKGNFPGRFSGRQFSNSRSEMNVSTLELGDSALYLCASSLGRFQGQGGYTFGSGTRLTVV.

The rearrangement joins TRBV7-2 to TRBJ1-5; 7 nucleotides match TRBD1. The CDR3 loop spans 15 amino acids. CDR1 is SGHTA, CDR2 FQGNSA, per germline. Trimming at V came to 0 bases and at J to 7 bases, leaving 6 bases not matched to a gene. The CDR3 DNA sequence: TGTGCCAGCAGCTTAGCTACAACAGGGGTACAGCCCCAGCATTTT. This translates into CASSLATTGVQPQHF.

The chain recombines TRBV27 with TRBJ1-1; a possible D gene is TRBD1 (5 bases). V lost 5 bases and J 0 bases, leaving 16 bases between the germline ends. The CDR3 runs to 16 residues. CDR1 is MNHEY and CDR2 is SMNVEV in the germline V gene (reference sequence). CDR3 sequence reads: CASSLGRGYMNTEAFF. The CDR3, as DNA: TGTGCCAGCAGTCTTGGTCGGGGGTACATGAACACTGAAGCTTTCTTT.

The chain is built from TRBV11-2 and TRBJ2-7; TRBD2 might be the D (5 bases). Germline V gene sequence: CDR1 SGHAT, CDR2 FQNNGV. Between the trimmed V and J ends, which lost 5 bases and 6 bases, there was a span of 14 bases. The CDR3 is 13 residues long. The CDR3 protein is CASSLTYEGEQYF. The CDR3 DNA is TGTGCCAGCAGCCTTACGTATGAGGGCGAGCAGTACTTC.

This chain joins TRBV20-1 and TRBJ1-4; TRBD1 aligns across 7 bases. The CDR3 contains 16 residues. V lost 3 bases to trimming and J lost 0 bases; unmatched junction nucleotides: 7. Germline CDR1 DFQATT, CDR2 SNEGSKA (reference sequence). The CDR3 region has the DNA TGCAGTGCTAGTCCCCCGGGACAGCCAACTAATGAAAAACTGTTTTTT. Translating gives CSASPPGQPTNEKLFF.

The V gene is TRBV19, the J gene TRBJ2-1; D might be TRBD2 (6 bases). V was pared by 3 bases and J by 6 bases, with 9 bases between. This CDR3 is 13 amino acids long. Germline V CDR1 and CDR2: LNHDA, SQIVND (reference sequence). The CDR3 DNA follows: TGTGCCAGTAGTATGGGACTGCGCAATGAGCAGTTCTTC. Amino acids: CASSMGLRNEQFF.